Listed below are T cell receptor beta chains from one sample, sequenced in a study of blood T cell repertoires in COVID-19. Here immunoSEQ multiplex PCR was the method, and the copy in TCRdb shows in-frame clones only, minus some. Among roughly 100,000 clones listed, 81% were seen once. Sequencing was performed on peripheral blood. Receptor source: a man older than 75 with acute or convalescent COVID-19. Both conserved end residues are part of each CDR3. Each record gives: clone size, J gene, V gene, D gene, CDR3 DNA, CDR3 protein. A D gene is named only where the DNA matches it firmly. Rows may omit the clone size; those that give it use once, few, many or a size class.

clone size: NA
J gene: TRBJ1-6
V gene: TRBV28
D gene: TRBD1
CDR3 DNA: TGTGCCAGCAGTTTCCAGACAGGGCGAAATTCACCCCTCCACTTT
CDR3 protein: CASSFQTGRNSPLHF

clone size: NA
J gene: TRBJ2-6
V gene: TRBV21-1
D gene: NA
CDR3 DNA: TGTGCCAGCAGCAAGATAGCTTCGAGACAGAGACTCTCTGGGGCCAACGTCCTGACTTTC
CDR3 protein: CASSKIASRQRLSGANVLTF

clone size: NA
J gene: TRBJ1-5
V gene: TRBV19
D gene: TRBD1
CDR3 DNA: TGTGCCAGTAAAAGCGGGACAGGGAGTAGCAATCAGCCCCAGCATTTT
CDR3 protein: CASKSGTGSSNQPQHF

clone size: few
J gene: TRBJ1-3
V gene: TRBV7-2
D gene: NA
CDR3 DNA: TGTGCCAGCAGCTACTCCAGGGTTTCTGGAAACACCATATATTTT
CDR3 protein: CASSYSRVSGNTIYF

clone size: NA
J gene: TRBJ1-4
V gene: TRBV5-1
D gene: TRBD1
CDR3 DNA: TGCGCCAGCAGGATTGGGACAGGGTTAGGAGAAAAACTGTTTTTT
CDR3 protein: CASRIGTGLGEKLFF

clone size: few
J gene: TRBJ1-1
V gene: TRBV18
D gene: NA
CDR3 DNA: TGTGCCAGCTCACCGAGAAAGGAGTACACTGAAGCTTTCTTT
CDR3 protein: CASSPRKEYTEAFF

clone size: NA
J gene: TRBJ2-1
V gene: TRBV6-2/TRBV6-3
D gene: TRBD1
CDR3 DNA: TGTGCCAGCAGTTACCCCTCTCACAGGGGGCTTAGTTACAATGAGCAGTTCTTC
CDR3 protein: CASSYPSHRGLSYNEQFF

clone size: NA
J gene: TRBJ2-1
V gene: TRBV5-1
D gene: TRBD1
CDR3 DNA: TGCGCCAGCAGTTACAGGGGGAGCTCCTACAATGAGCAGTTCTTC
CDR3 protein: CASSYRGSSYNEQFF

clone size: NA
J gene: TRBJ2-2
V gene: TRBV27
D gene: NA
CDR3 DNA: TGTGCCAGCAGTTTGAGGTTGAGGCGTAACGGGGAGCTGTTTTTT
CDR3 protein: CASSLRLRRNGELFF

clone size: NA
J gene: TRBJ2-1
V gene: TRBV27
D gene: TRBD2
CDR3 DNA: TGTGCCAGCAGTTTCAGGACTAGCGGTACCAACTCCTACAATGAGCAGTTCTTC
CDR3 protein: CASSFRTSGTNSYNEQFF

clone size: once
J gene: TRBJ1-6
V gene: TRBV19
D gene: NA
CDR3 DNA: TGTGCCAGTAGTATCGGGGGAAGGCCACCCCTCCACTTT
CDR3 protein: CASSIGGRPPLHF

clone size: NA
J gene: TRBJ2-2
V gene: TRBV6-5
D gene: NA
CDR3 DNA: TGTGCCAGCAGTCTTGGACACTCGAACACCGGGGAGCTGTTTTTT
CDR3 protein: CASSLGHSNTGELFF

clone size: NA
J gene: TRBJ2-1
V gene: TRBV23-1
D gene: TRBD2
CDR3 DNA: TGCCCCCCCTGTCGACGACCGGGACTAGCGGGAGGGGGGTGGAATGAGCAGTTCTTC
CDR3 protein: CPPCRRPGLAGGGWNEQFF

clone size: NA
J gene: TRBJ1-2
V gene: TRBV19
D gene: TRBD1
CDR3 DNA: TGTGCCAGTAGGATGACAGGGTTCAACTATGGCTACACCTTC
CDR3 protein: CASRMTGFNYGYTF

clone size: NA
J gene: TRBJ1-1
V gene: TRBV6-5
D gene: TRBD1
CDR3 DNA: TGTGCCAGCAGTTTCGGGCAGGGGGCGCGAGGCACTGAAGCTTTCTTT
CDR3 protein: CASSFGQGARGTEAFF

clone size: NA
J gene: TRBJ2-1
V gene: TRBV11-2
D gene: TRBD2
CDR3 DNA: TGTGCCAGCAGCTTAGAGCCGGGACTAGCAGGGAATGAGCAGTTCTTC
CDR3 protein: CASSLEPGLAGNEQFF

clone size: NA
J gene: TRBJ2-3
V gene: TRBV7-9
D gene: TRBD2
CDR3 DNA: TGTGCCAGCAGCTTAGGTCGGGCGGGAGACCGTACAGATACGCAGTATTTT
CDR3 protein: CASSLGRAGDRTDTQYF

clone size: NA
J gene: TRBJ2-7
V gene: TRBV6-2/TRBV6-3
D gene: TRBD2
CDR3 DNA: TGTGCCAGCAGCCTACCGGGACTAGCGGGCTACGAGCAGTACTTC
CDR3 protein: CASSLPGLAGYEQYF

clone size: NA
J gene: TRBJ1-2
V gene: TRBV25-1
D gene: NA
CDR3 DNA: TGTGCCAGCAGTACTCGACAGACCGGCTACACCTTC
CDR3 protein: CASSTRQTGYTF

clone size: NA
J gene: TRBJ1-2
V gene: TRBV6-4
D gene: NA
CDR3 DNA: TGTGCCAGCAGTGACTCGAGGCAGGGCGGTGGCTACACCTTC
CDR3 protein: CASSDSRQGGGYTF

clone size: many
J gene: TRBJ2-2
V gene: TRBV30
D gene: TRBD2
CDR3 DNA: TGTGCCTGGAGTAGCCGGGGGGCCGGGGAGCTGTTTTTT
CDR3 protein: CAWSSRGAGELFF

clone size: NA
J gene: TRBJ2-1
V gene: TRBV12-3/TRBV12-4
D gene: NA
CDR3 DNA: TGTGCCAGCAGTCCCGGGGCCTACAATGAGCAGTTCTTC
CDR3 protein: CASSPGAYNEQFF

clone size: NA
J gene: TRBJ2-1
V gene: TRBV7-2
D gene: TRBD1
CDR3 DNA: TGTGCCAGCAGCTTAGTTAACAGGGGCAATGAGCAGTTCTTC
CDR3 protein: CASSLVNRGNEQFF

clone size: NA
J gene: TRBJ2-1
V gene: TRBV7-2
D gene: TRBD2
CDR3 DNA: TGTGCCAGCAGCTCCGGAGGCGGGAGTTCCTACAATGAGCAGTTCTTC
CDR3 protein: CASSSGGGSSYNEQFF

clone size: NA
J gene: TRBJ1-6
V gene: TRBV5-1
D gene: NA
CDR3 DNA: TGCGCCAGCAGCCTAAATAGACAGGTGCCGGTAGACACCCTCCACTTT
CDR3 protein: CASSLNRQVPVDTLHF

clone size: NA
J gene: TRBJ1-6
V gene: TRBV7-9
D gene: TRBD1
CDR3 DNA: TGTGCCAGCAGCCCGGGGACAGGGGCCGCCCGGTCCCTCCACTTT
CDR3 protein: CASSPGTGAARSLHF

clone size: few
J gene: TRBJ2-7
V gene: TRBV14
D gene: TRBD2
CDR3 DNA: TGTGCCAGCAGCCTTACTAGCGGGAGCTTCTACGAGCAGTACTTC
CDR3 protein: CASSLTSGSFYEQYF

clone size: NA
J gene: TRBJ2-3
V gene: TRBV4-1
D gene: TRBD2
CDR3 DNA: TGCGCCAGCAGCCAAGATACGGGGGGGAGCCCAGATACGCAGTATTTT
CDR3 protein: CASSQDTGGSPDTQYF

clone size: once
J gene: TRBJ2-3
V gene: TRBV7-6
D gene: TRBD1
CDR3 DNA: TGTGCCAGCAGCTTGGGACAGGGGGGTAGCACAGATACGCAGTATTTT
CDR3 protein: CASSLGQGGSTDTQYF

clone size: NA
J gene: TRBJ1-5
V gene: TRBV7-2
D gene: NA
CDR3 DNA: TGTGCCAGCAGCCCAAATGGGGCCGGAGCGGGGCAGCCCCAGCATTTT
CDR3 protein: CASSPNGAGAGQPQHF

clone size: once
J gene: TRBJ1-1
V gene: TRBV5-8
D gene: NA
CDR3 DNA: TGTGCCAGCAGCTTGCCAGGTATCGACACTGAAGCTTTCTTT
CDR3 protein: CASSLPGIDTEAFF

clone size: NA
J gene: TRBJ1-1
V gene: TRBV5-4
D gene: NA
CDR3 DNA: TGTGCCAGCAGCTTGAGGGAGTACACTGAAGCTTTCTTT
CDR3 protein: CASSLREYTEAFF

clone size: once
J gene: TRBJ2-7
V gene: TRBV4-3
D gene: NA
CDR3 DNA: TGCGCCAGCAGCCAAGATTTCTCTCGCGAGCAGTACTTC
CDR3 protein: CASSQDFSREQYF

clone size: NA
J gene: TRBJ2-7
V gene: TRBV6-1
D gene: NA
CDR3 DNA: TGTGCCAGCAGTTTTAACGGGTACGAGCAGTACTTC
CDR3 protein: CASSFNGYEQYF

clone size: NA
J gene: TRBJ2-1
V gene: TRBV24-1
D gene: TRBD2
CDR3 DNA: TGTGCCACCAGTGATGAACGAGCGGGAGAAAGCAATGAGCAGTTCTTC
CDR3 protein: CATSDERAGESNEQFF

clone size: NA
J gene: TRBJ1-1
V gene: TRBV6-5
D gene: TRBD1
CDR3 DNA: TGTGCCAGCAGTTACTCGACAGGGGAAACTGAAGCTTTCTTT
CDR3 protein: CASSYSTGETEAFF

clone size: NA
J gene: TRBJ2-5
V gene: TRBV5-1
D gene: TRBD1
CDR3 DNA: TGCGCCAGCAGCTTTTCACCCCACAGGGGTACGGAGACCCAGTACTTC
CDR3 protein: CASSFSPHRGTETQYF

clone size: NA
J gene: TRBJ2-2
V gene: TRBV4-1
D gene: TRBD2
CDR3 DNA: TGCGCCAGCAGCCAAGCCGGCTCGACTAGCGGGCCCATCACCGGGGAGCTGTTTTTT
CDR3 protein: CASSQAGSTSGPITGELFF

clone size: NA
J gene: TRBJ2-1
V gene: TRBV5-1
D gene: TRBD2
CDR3 DNA: TGCGCCAGCAGCTTGGGACTAGCGGGGTACAATGAGCAGTTCTTC
CDR3 protein: CASSLGLAGYNEQFF

clone size: NA
J gene: TRBJ2-1
V gene: TRBV5-1
D gene: NA
CDR3 DNA: TGCGCCAGCAGCTTGTACGAGTCGAGCTCCTACAATGAGCAGTTCTTC
CDR3 protein: CASSLYESSSYNEQFF

clone size: NA
J gene: TRBJ1-2
V gene: TRBV3-1/TRBV3-2
D gene: NA
CDR3 DNA: TGTGCCAGCAGCCAAGATGAGAGGACTTCAACCTTC
CDR3 protein: CASSQDERTSTF

clone size: NA
J gene: TRBJ2-5
V gene: TRBV19
D gene: TRBD1
CDR3 DNA: TGTGCCAGTAGATTTAACAGGGGGGAAGAGACCCAGTACTTC
CDR3 protein: CASRFNRGEETQYF

clone size: NA
J gene: TRBJ2-7
V gene: TRBV27
D gene: NA
CDR3 DNA: TGTGCCAGCAGTCCCTCCGGCGGGGACGAGCAGTACTTC
CDR3 protein: CASSPSGGDEQYF